This T cell receptor (beta chain) was sequenced during a study of blood T cell repertoires in COVID-19. Sequenced by immunoSEQ multiplex PCR; TCRdb stores in-frame clones only, minus some. The table lists about 400,000 clones, roughly 90% of them singletons. The table lists this clone with a few counts. Distinct nucleotide sequences in the sample also encode this CDR3. J gave up 0 bases and V 5 bases, and 5 bases lay outside the gene matches. Germline lookup yields CDR1 SGHTA and CDR2 FQGNSA. CDR3 size: 15 residues. This receptor was obtained from a woman younger than 45 who had recovered from COVID-19. The chain uses TRBV7-2 and TRBJ1-1; 8 bases are shared with TRBD1. Sequencing was carried out using PBMCs or T cells enriched from blood (not recorded which). CDR3 nucleotide sequence: TGTGCCAGCAGCCCCCGACAGGGGATGAACACTGAAGCTTTCTTT. It yields the protein CASSPRQGMNTEAFF. The whole variable domain, remainder taken from reference TRBV7-2 and TRBJ1-1, is GAGVSQSPSNKVTEKGKDVELRCDPISGHTALYWYRQSLGQGLEFLIYFQGNSAPDKSGLPSDRFSAERTGGSVSTLTIQRTQQEDSAVYLCASSPRQGMNTEAFFGQGTRLTVV.